This is a list of T cell receptor beta chains from one sample in a study of shared clonotypes between healthy human individuals. Assay: immunoSEQ multiplex PCR; the TCRdb copy retains only in-frame clones and omits some. The sample lists more than 2,000,000 clones; around 94% were seen once. The sample was naive CD4+ T cells sorted from blood. The source of these receptors is a man in his late teens or twenties in good health. The CDR3 runs from the conserved cysteine through the conserved F or W. D genes are given only for firm matches. Rows give clone size only sometimes, using once, few, many, or a class for an expanded clone.

TRBJ2-1 NA TRBV7-2 TRBD2 15 TGTGCCAGCAGCATCACTAGCGGGAGCTTCAATGAGCAGTTCTTC CASSITSGSFNEQFF
TRBJ2-6 NA TRBV28 NA 17 TGTGCCAGCACCCCCGCAGGACACTCTGGGGGGGCCAACGTCCTGACTTTC CASTPAGHSGGANVLTF
TRBJ2-1 NA TRBV7-6 TRBD2 19 TGTGCCAGCAGCTTAGGGTGGACTAGCGGGGTTTTCGGTGGCAATGAGCAGTTCTTC CASSLGWTSGVFGGNEQFF
TRBJ1-5 few TRBV5-1 NA 13 TGCGCCAGCAGCAGGGACCGCGATCAGCCCCAGCATTTT CASSRDRDQPQHF
TRBJ1-1 NA TRBV18 NA 16 TGTGCCAGCTCACCCTCTGTATCCGGGGGCCCCACTGAAGCTTTCTTT CASSPSVSGGPTEAFF
TRBJ2-7 NA TRBV7-9 NA 15 TGTGCCAGCAGCCACTCGGATACACCAGGGTACGAGCAGTACTTC CASSHSDTPGYEQYF
TRBJ2-7 once TRBV5-1 NA 19 TGCGCCAGCAGCTTGGGCGCGGACGCAAACCGGGGACGTGTCTACGAGCAGTACTTC CASSLGADANRGRVYEQYF
TRBJ2-2 NA TRBV12-5 NA 14 TGTGCTAGTGGTACGACAACGAACACCGGGGAGCTGTTTTTT CASGTTTNTGELFF
TRBJ2-7 NA TRBV27 NA 12 TGTGCCAGCAGTAGGATCTTGGGCGAGCAGTACTTC CASSRILGEQYF
TRBJ1-2 NA TRBV6-1 TRBD1 14 TGTGCCAGCAGTGAGCCAGGACAGGATTATGGCTACACCTTC CASSEPGQDYGYTF
TRBJ2-5 once TRBV7-2 NA 13 TGTGCCAGCAGTCGACCGAGCCAAGAGACCCAGTACTTC CASSRPSQETQYF
TRBJ1-5 NA TRBV6-5 TRBD1 14 TGTGCCAGCAGAGATACAGGGGGCTCTCAGCCCCAGCATTTT CASRDTGGSQPQHF
TRBJ2-5 once TRBV4-3 TRBD1 15 TGCGCCAGCAGCCGAACAGGGGGCACATCGGAGACCCAGTACTTC CASSRTGGTSETQYF
TRBJ2-1 NA TRBV5-6 TRBD2 15 TGTGCCAGCAGCCCGGGACTAGCGGCCTACAATGAGCAGTTCTTC CASSPGLAAYNEQFF
TRBJ1-6 NA TRBV28 NA 14 TGTGCCAGCAGTTTGGGGCAGGGGTATTCACCCCTCCACTTT CASSLGQGYSPLHF
TRBJ1-3 NA TRBV10-2 NA 14 TGCGCCAGCTCAGGAGGAGGGTCCGGAAACACCATATATTTT CASSGGGSGNTIYF
TRBJ2-7 few TRBV10-3 TRBD1 13 TGTGCCATCGGGACAGGGAGCTCCTACGAGCAGTACTTC CAIGTGSSYEQYF
TRBJ1-3 NA TRBV2 TRBD1 14 TGTGCCAGCAGTCAAGACAGGGCTGGAAACACCATATATTTT CASSQDRAGNTIYF
TRBJ1-6 NA TRBV11-2 NA 15 TGTGCCAGCAGCTTATCCGGGGGAATAAGCTCACCCCTCCACTTT CASSLSGGISSPLHF
TRBJ1-5 few TRBV27 NA 13 TGTGCCAGCAGACAAACAGGTTATCAGCCCCAGCATTTT CASRQTGYQPQHF
TRBJ1-5 NA TRBV6-5 TRBD1 13 TGTGCCAGCAGTCTACAGGGGGATCAGCCCCAGCATTTT CASSLQGDQPQHF
TRBJ1-1 few TRBV10-3 TRBD1 14 TGTGCCATCAGTGTAAAGGGGGCCGGAACTGAAGCTTTCTTT CAISVKGAGTEAFF
TRBJ1-1 NA TRBV6-5 NA 14 TGTGCCAGCAGTCTGTGGGGGATGAACACTGAAGCTTTCTTT CASSLWGMNTEAFF
TRBJ2-1 once TRBV7-2 NA 12 TGTGCCAGCAGCTTAAGCCGTTGGGAGCAGTTCTTC CASSLSRWEQFF
TRBJ2-1 NA TRBV9 NA 15 TGTGCCAGCAGCCCACATGTAGCGGCGGACAATGAGCAGTTCTTC CASSPHVAADNEQFF
TRBJ1-6 once TRBV6-1 NA 14 TGTGCCAGCAGTGAAACAGGTTTCCCCTCACCCCTCCACTTT CASSETGFPSPLHF
TRBJ2-5 NA TRBV27 TRBD1 15 TGTGCCAGCAGTGCCCGAAACAGGGACAGGGAGACCCAGTACTTC CASSARNRDRETQYF
TRBJ1-5 NA TRBV27 NA 13 TGTGCCAGCAGCTCGAGCAGCAATCAGCCCCAGCATTTT CASSSSSNQPQHF
TRBJ1-2 NA TRBV6-4 TRBD1 13 TGTGCCAGCAGCGAAACAGGGGGCGCGGGCTACACCTTC CASSETGGAGYTF
TRBJ1-4 NA TRBV6-1 NA 14 TGTGCCAGCAGTCTCGGGAAGTGGGAACAAAAACTGTTTTTT CASSLGKWEQKLFF
TRBJ1-3 NA TRBV6-5 NA 13 TGTGCCAGCAAGGTGGCGAACGGAAACACCATATATTTT CASKVANGNTIYF
TRBJ1-4 once TRBV10-3 NA 15 TGTGCCATCAGTGATGAAGGAGCAACTAATGAAAAACTGTTTTTT CAISDEGATNEKLFF
TRBJ2-5 NA TRBV5-5 NA 14 TGTGCCAGCAGCTTGTTGAGCCTAGACGAGACCCAGTACTTC CASSLLSLDETQYF
TRBJ2-3 NA TRBV6-4 TRBD2 16 TGTGCCAGCAGTGACTCGTGGACTAGCGGCACAGATACGCAGTATTTT CASSDSWTSGTDTQYF
TRBJ2-7 NA TRBV28 NA 15 TGTGCCAGCAAAATCACAGGGAGGACTATTTACGAGCAGTACTTC CASKITGRTIYEQYF
TRBJ2-3 NA TRBV5-1 NA 15 TGCGCCAGCAGCTTGGCCTCTGCAGACACAGATACGCAGTATTTT CASSLASADTDTQYF
TRBJ1-2 NA TRBV2 NA 13 TGTGCCAGCAGGACCTCAGGTGGCTATGGCTACACCTTC CASRTSGGYGYTF
TRBJ2-3 NA TRBV29-1 NA 12 TGCAGCCCCCGAGACAGGACAGATACGCAGTATTTT CSPRDRTDTQYF
TRBJ2-7 NA TRBV29-1 TRBD2 15 TGCAGCGTCAAACTAGCGGGAGGGCCCTGGTACGAGCAGTACTTC CSVKLAGGPWYEQYF
TRBJ2-7 NA TRBV27 TRBD1 15 TGTGCCAGCAGTTTAAGGCGGGACAGGGTCCACGAGCAGTACTTC CASSLRRDRVHEQYF
TRBJ2-7 NA TRBV7-9 TRBD1 19 TGTGCCAGCAGCTTAGGACGGGACAGGGCCTCGCCGAACACCTACGAGCAGTACTTC CASSLGRDRASPNTYEQYF
TRBJ1-6 NA TRBV19 NA 14 TGTGCCAGTAGTATAGGGATTCTCAATTCACCCCTCCACTTT CASSIGILNSPLHF
TRBJ1-4 NA TRBV6-6 NA 15 TGTGCCAGCACCGCTACCACTGGTGGGGGGGAAAAACTGTTTTTT CASTATTGGGEKLFF
TRBJ2-7 NA TRBV7-6 NA 15 TGTGCCAGCAGCTTAGGGGTGGGACAAACCTACGAGCAGTACTTC CASSLGVGQTYEQYF
TRBJ1-2 NA TRBV29-1 NA 12 TGCAGCGTTGAAGGGAACAGTTATGGCTACACCTTC CSVEGNSYGYTF
TRBJ1-5 once TRBV2 NA 16 TGTGCCAGCAGTGGAAACCTGGGGGGTGGAGGACAGCCCCAGCATTTT CASSGNLGGGGQPQHF
TRBJ1-5 NA TRBV27 TRBD1 17 TGTGCCAGCAGTTTAAAAACAGGGACAGGGGGCAATCAGCCCCAGCATTTT CASSLKTGTGGNQPQHF
TRBJ2-3 NA TRBV6-5 NA 12 TGTGCCAGCAGTGCTCCTGGGGGCACGCAGTATTTT CASSAPGGTQYF
TRBJ2-7 NA TRBV11-2 TRBD2 14 TGTGCCAGCAGCTCACAGACTAGCGGCTACGAGCAGTACTTC CASSSQTSGYEQYF
TRBJ2-1 NA TRBV2 NA 15 TGTGCCAGCAGGGTTACAGGGGGGGTTTACAATGAGCAGTTCTTC CASRVTGGVYNEQFF
TRBJ2-7 NA TRBV28 NA 11 TGTGCCAGCTGGAACTGGGGCGAGCAGTACTTC CASWNWGEQYF
TRBJ2-7 NA TRBV6-5 NA 13 TGTGCCAGCATGGCGGCAGGGCCCCGGGAGCAGTACTTC CASMAAGPREQYF